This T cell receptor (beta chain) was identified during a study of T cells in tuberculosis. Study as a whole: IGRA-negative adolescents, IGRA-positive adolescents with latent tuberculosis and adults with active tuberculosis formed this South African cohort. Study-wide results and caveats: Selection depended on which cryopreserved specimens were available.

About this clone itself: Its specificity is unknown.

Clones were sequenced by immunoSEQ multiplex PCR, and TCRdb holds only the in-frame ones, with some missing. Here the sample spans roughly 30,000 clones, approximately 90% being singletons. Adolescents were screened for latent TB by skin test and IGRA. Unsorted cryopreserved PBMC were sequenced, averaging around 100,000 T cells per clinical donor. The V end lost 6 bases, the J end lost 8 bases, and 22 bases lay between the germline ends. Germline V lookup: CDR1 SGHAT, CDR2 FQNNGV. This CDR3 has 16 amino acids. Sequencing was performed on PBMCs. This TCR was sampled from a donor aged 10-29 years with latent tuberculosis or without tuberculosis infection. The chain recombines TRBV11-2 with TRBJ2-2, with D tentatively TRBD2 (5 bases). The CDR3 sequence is CASRLTPLAQAGELFF. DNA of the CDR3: TGTGCCAGCAGGCTAACTCCTCTAGCCCAGGCGGGGGAGCTGTTTTTT.